These 10 T cell receptor beta chains were all obtained from the same sample, sequenced in a study of blood T cell repertoires in COVID-19. Profiling relied on immunoSEQ multiplex PCR, and the TCRdb table lists in-frame clones only, not all of them. The sample contains approximately 220,000 clones, roughly 80% of which appear only once. The material sequenced was peripheral blood. The source is an older woman who had recovered from COVID-19.

The V and J genes are TRBV19 and TRBJ1-3, with 12 bases lining up with TRBD1. The CDR3 is made up of 16 amino acids. Germline trimming cut 6 bases from V and 2 bases from J; bases unmatched to any gene: 5. CDR1 LNHDA and CDR2 SQIVND come from the germline V gene (reference sequence). The CDR3 region is CASSFGDRGPGNTIYF. The DNA of the CDR3 is TGTGCCAGTAGCTTTGGGGACAGGGGGCCTGGAAACACCATATATTTT.

Concerning this clone: The same CDR3 can be traced to other DNA sequences in this sample. V is TRBV18 and J is TRBJ1-3; weak D call: TRBD1 (5 bases). The CDR3 loop spans 15 amino acids. V was shortened by 3 bases and J by 2 bases, with 11 bases between the two germline ends. Looked up from germline, CDR1 is KGHSH and CDR2 is LQKENI. The CDR3 here is CASSPGGYPGNTIYF. The DNA for the CDR3 is TGTGCCAGCTCACCGGGGGGATACCCTGGAAACACCATATATTTT. The full variable domain, in which reference TRBV18 and TRBJ1-3 provide the parts outside the CDR3, is NAGVMQNPRHLVRRRGQEARLRCSPMKGHSHVYWYRQLPEEGLKFMVYLQKENIIDESGMPKERFSAEFPKEGPSILRIQQVVRGDSAAYFCASSPGGYPGNTIYFGEGSWLTVV.

This clone was recorded once. V usage is TRBV2 and J usage is TRBJ2-1, with 7 bases lining up with TRBD1. CDR3 length: 16 residues. V lost 8 bases to trimming and J lost 4 bases; unmatched junction nucleotides: 14. CDR1 and CDR2 (germline): SNHLY, FYNNEI. The CDR3 loop reads CASAYTRPGGYNEQFF. The DNA of the CDR3 is TGTGCCAGCGCCTACACCCGACCAGGGGGTTACAATGAGCAGTTCTTC.

The V and J genes are TRBV21-1 and TRBJ1-6. TRBV21-1 is designated a pseudogene. The CDR3 is 12 amino acids. The CDR3 DNA follows: TGTGCCAGCAAGCGGTTACCCTCGCCCCTCCACTTT. Translated: CASKRLPSPLHF.

This sequence joins TRBV19 and TRBJ2-3; TRBD2 matches 16 bases. The CDR3 runs 20 residues. J gave up 6 bases and V 5 bases, and 17 bases lay outside the gene matches. CDR1 and CDR2 from the germline V gene are LNHDA and SQIVND (reference sequence). CDR3 in amino acids: CASSPRTGTSGGAFWDTQYF. CDR3 DNA: TGTGCCAGTAGTCCTCGTACCGGGACTAGCGGGGGGGCCTTTTGGGATACGCAGTATTTT.

The chain employs TRBV13 and TRBJ2-1, with D perhaps TRBD2 (6 bases). This CDR3 comprises 17 residues. Germline V lookup: CDR1 PRHDT, CDR2 FYEKMQ (reference sequence). V shed 5 bases and J shed 4 bases, with 21 bases lying between them. The DNA for the CDR3 is TGTGCCAGCAGCCATGGAGGGGTGGGGTTCATTTACAATGAGCAGTTCTTC. Translating it yields CASSHGGVGFIYNEQFF. Complete variable domain (other parts from reference TRBV13 and TRBJ2-1): AAGVIQSPRHLIKEKRETATLKCYPIPRHDTVYWYQQGPGQDPQFLISFYEKMQSDKGSIPDRFSAQQFSDYHSELNMSSLELGDSALYFCASSHGGVGFIYNEQFFGPGTRLTVL.

This chain joins TRBV9 and TRBJ1-2; D may be TRBD1 (5 bases). The CDR3 sequence is 17 residues long. Per the germline V gene, CDR1 is SGDLS and CDR2 is YYNGEE. With 3 bases removed from V and 8 bases from J, the gap between germline ends came to 26 bases. CDR3 sequence reads: CASSAAAPQGGGGGYTF. CDR3 DNA: TGTGCCAGCAGCGCGGCCGCCCCGCAGGGTGGGGGAGGCGGCTACACCTTC.

The CDR3 DNA reads TGTGCCAGCAGCTTGGGTTCGGGGGGGGCCGCAGATACGCAGTATTTT. Translation: CASSLGSGGAADTQYF. The chain recombines TRBV5-4 with TRBJ2-3, with 8 bases fitting TRBD2. V gave up 0 bases and J gave up 4 bases; unmatched junction bases: 7. Germline CDR1 is SGHNT and CDR2 is YYREEE (reference sequence). This CDR3 contains 16 residues.

The rearrangement links TRBV10-3 to TRBJ2-7; D is ambiguous. The CDR3 length is 13 residues. V was cut by 0 bases and J by 4 bases, with 7 bases left in between. Germline V gene data show CDR1 as ENHRY and CDR2 as SYGVKD. This chain's CDR3 is CAISESNGYEQYF. CDR3 DNA: TGTGCCATCAGTGAGTCGAACGGTTACGAGCAGTACTTC.

The rearrangement uses TRBV5-8 and TRBJ2-7; perhaps TRBD1 as D (5 bases). Germline CDR1 SGHTS, CDR2 YDEGEE. There are 14 residues in the CDR3. With 5 bases removed from V and 0 bases from J, the gap between germline ends came to 12 bases. CDR3 coding DNA: TGTGCCAGCAGATCCAGGGTTAGCTCCTACGAGCAGTACTTC. It codes for CASRSRVSSYEQYF.